This T cell receptor beta chain derives from a study of T cell repertoires in cytomegalovirus infection. Findings and caveats of the study: In two of eight donors, the top clonotype was HLA-C-restricted CMV-specific.

To note about this clonotype: Antigen unknown.

MiXCR, applied by TCRdb to the reads, yields one record per CDR3 protein. The data hold more than 55,000 distinct CDR3 sequences, with 20% observed a single time. V trimming: 6 bases; J trimming: 2 bases; junction bases outside the gene matches: 6. There are 14 residues in the CDR3. Germline lookup yields CDR1 MNHEY and CDR2 SMNVEV (reference sequence). Here the sequenced sample was CD8+ T cells from cultured PBMCs, taken from culture after CMV antigen stimulation. This TCR derives from a human donor in good health (CMV status not recorded). Some clones in this sample may be carry-over from other donors' samples. The V call is TRBV27, the J call TRBJ2-7, with 8 bases lining up with TRBD2. The CDR3 sequence is CASRGAGVTYEQYF. CDR3 nucleotide sequence: TGTGCCAGCAGGGGAGCGGGGGTAACCTACGAGCAGTACTTC.